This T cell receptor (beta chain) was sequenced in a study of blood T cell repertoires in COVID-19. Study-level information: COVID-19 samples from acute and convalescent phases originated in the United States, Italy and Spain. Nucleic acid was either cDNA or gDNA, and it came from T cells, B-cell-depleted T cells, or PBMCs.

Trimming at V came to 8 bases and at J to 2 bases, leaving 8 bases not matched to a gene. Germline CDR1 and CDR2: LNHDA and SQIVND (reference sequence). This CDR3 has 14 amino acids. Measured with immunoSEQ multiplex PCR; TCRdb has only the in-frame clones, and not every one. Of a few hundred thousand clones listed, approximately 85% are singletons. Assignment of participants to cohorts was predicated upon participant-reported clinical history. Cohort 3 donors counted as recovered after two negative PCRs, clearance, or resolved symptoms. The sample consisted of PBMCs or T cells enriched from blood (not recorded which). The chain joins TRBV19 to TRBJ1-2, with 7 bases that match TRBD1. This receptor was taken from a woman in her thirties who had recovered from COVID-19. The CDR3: CASGNRGFNYGYTF. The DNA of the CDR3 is TGTGCCAGTGGAAACAGGGGTTTCAACTATGGCTACACCTTC.